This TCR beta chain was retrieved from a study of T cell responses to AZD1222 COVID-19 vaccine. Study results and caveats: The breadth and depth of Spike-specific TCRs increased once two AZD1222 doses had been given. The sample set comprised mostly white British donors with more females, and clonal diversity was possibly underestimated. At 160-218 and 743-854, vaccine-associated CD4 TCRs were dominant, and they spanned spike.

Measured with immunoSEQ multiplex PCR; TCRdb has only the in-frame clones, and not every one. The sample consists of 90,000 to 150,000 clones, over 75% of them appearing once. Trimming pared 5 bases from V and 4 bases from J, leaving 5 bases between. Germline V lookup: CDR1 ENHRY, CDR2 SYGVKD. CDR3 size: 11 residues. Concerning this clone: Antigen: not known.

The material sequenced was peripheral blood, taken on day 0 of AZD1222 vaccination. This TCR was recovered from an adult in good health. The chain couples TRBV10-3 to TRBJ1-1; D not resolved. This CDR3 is CAISLGTEAFF. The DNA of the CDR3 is TGTGCCATCAGTTTAGGCACTGAAGCTTTCTTT.